The 26 T cell receptor beta chains given below trace back to one sample, sequenced in a study of beta chain features in type 1 diabetes. The entirety of the isolated RNA underwent reverse transcription, so expressed TCRB transcripts were sequenced. Some clones are missing from TCRdb's copy, which holds only in-frame ones; the method was immunoSEQ multiplex PCR. The table shows 120,000 to 150,000 clones, with roughly 10% occurring only once. Sample: naive CD4+ T cells from blood. The receptors come from a man aged 18 to 29 in good health.

The rearrangement links TRBV7-9 to TRBJ2-5; 8 bases align to TRBD2. Germline V CDR1 and CDR2: SEHNR, FQNEAQ (reference sequence). There are 16 residues in the CDR3. V lost 5 bases and J lost 4; bases outside the gene matches: 12. In DNA form, the CDR3 reads TGTGCCAGCAGCCCCGGGGGGGCCGGGATTTCAGAGACCCAGTACTTC. It yields the protein CASSPGGAGISETQYF. Variable domain in full (rest from reference TRBV7-9 and TRBJ2-5): DTGVSQNPRHKITKRGQNVTFRCDPISEHNRLYWYRQTLGQGPEFLTYFQNEAQLEKSRLLSDRFSAERPKGSFSTLEIQRTEQGDSAMYLCASSPGGAGISETQYFGPGTRLLVL.

This clone has only a few counts. The chain links TRBV30 to TRBJ1-1; D is possibly TRBD1 (6 bases). The length of the CDR3 is 14 residues. Between the trimmed V and J ends, which lost 5 bases and 0 bases, there was a span of 13 bases. CDR1 is GTSNPN and CDR2 is SVGIG in the germline V gene (reference sequence). CDR3 sequence (DNA): TGTGCCTGGGGGGGCCACAGTTTGAACACTGAAGCTTTCTTT. As protein: CAWGGHSLNTEAFF.

This clone was found a few times. The chain has TRBV9 and TRBJ1-6; D is uncertain. Per the germline V gene, CDR1 is SGDLS and CDR2 is YYNGEE. The V gene lost 3 bases and the J gene lost 6 bases, with 4 bases spanning the gap. The CDR3 runs to 12 residues. CDR3 loop: CASSGLNSPLHF. The CDR3 DNA sequence: TGTGCCAGCAGCGGTCTTAATTCACCCCTCCACTTT.

This clone was detected a few times. J is TRBJ1-2 and V is TRBV18, with D uncertain. Germline V CDR1 and CDR2: KGHSH, LQKENI. The CDR3 contains 14 residues. Trimming removed 1 base at V and 6 bases at J, with 12 bases between. CDR3 DNA sequence: TGTGCCAGCTCACCACGGACGGGAACGGATGGCTACACCTTC. Its translation is CASSPRTGTDGYTF.

The sample holds a few counts of this clone. The same CDR3 can be traced to other DNA sequences in this sample. J is TRBJ1-5 and V is TRBV19, with TRBD1 as a possible D gene (5 bases). The CDR3 is made up of 15 amino acids. CDR1 and CDR2 (germline): LNHDA, SQIVND (reference sequence). Trimming removed 3 bases from V and 1 base from J, with 10 bases in between. The CDR3 reads CASSIQGLSNQPQHF. CDR3 sequence (DNA): TGTGCCAGTAGTATTCAGGGCCTAAGCAATCAGCCCCAGCATTTT.

The chain uses TRBV19 and TRBJ2-3, with 7 bases aligning to TRBD2. The CDR3 has 14 amino acids. V dropped 6 bases and J dropped 6; count of bases not matched to a gene: 9. CDR1 and CDR2 from the germline V gene are LNHDA and SQIVND (reference sequence). The CDR3 region is CASRDAGVTDTQYF. The CDR3 DNA follows: TGTGCCAGTAGGGATGCGGGGGTTACCGATACGCAGTATTTT. The variable domain in full, with the rest retrieved from reference TRBV19 and TRBJ2-3, is DGGITQSPKYLFRKEGQNVTLSCEQNLNHDAMYWYRQDPGQGLRLIYYSQIVNDFQKGDIAEGYSVSREKKESFPLTVTSAQKNPTAFYLCASRDAGVTDTQYFGPGTRLTVL.

The V gene is TRBV30, the J gene TRBJ1-1; 7 bases agree with TRBD1. V gave up 2 bases and J gave up 6 bases; unmatched junction bases: 6. CDR3 size: 13 residues. Germline assignment: CDR1 GTSNPN and CDR2 SVGIG (reference sequence). This CDR3 reads CAWSPGQLAEAFF. CDR3 nucleotides: TGTGCCTGGAGTCCGGGACAGTTGGCTGAAGCTTTCTTT.

This clone was picked up a small number of times. This rearrangement joins TRBV5-1 to TRBJ1-3; possible D gene TRBD1, 5 bases. The CDR3 loop spans 15 amino acids. With 1 base removed from V and 2 bases from J, the gap between germline ends came to 10 bases. Per the germline V gene, CDR1 is SGHRS and CDR2 is YFSETQ. The CDR3 bases are TGCGCCAGCAGCTTGTGGGGGGTCGCTGGAAACACCATATATTTT. It translates to CASSLWGVAGNTIYF.

The chain uses TRBV14 and TRBJ1-2; a weak D match, TRBD1 (5 bases). Trimming pared 4 bases from V and 4 bases from J, leaving 13 bases between. CDR3 length: 14 residues. CDR1 and CDR2 from the germline V gene are SGHDN and FVKESK. CDR3 coding DNA: TGTGCCAGCAGCCCTTCCAGGGTGGGCTATGGCTACACCTTC. Amino acid sequence: CASSPSRVGYGYTF. The variable domain in full, completed from reference TRBV14 and TRBJ1-2, reads EAGVTQFPSHSVIEKGQTVTLRCDPISGHDNLYWYRRVMGKEIKFLLHFVKESKQDESGMPNNRFLAERTGGTYSTLKVQPAELEDSGVYFCASSPSRVGYGYTFGSGTRLTVV.

In this sample, this clone turned up a few times. The chain joins TRBV5-1 to TRBJ2-7, with 12 bases that match TRBD1. This CDR3 is 14 amino acids long. V was clipped by 4 bases and J by 7 bases; unmatched bases: 6. Germline lookup yields CDR1 SGHRS and CDR2 YFSETQ. CDR3 nucleotide sequence: TGCGCCAGCAGCGGGGGACAGGGGGCTTCGGAGCAGTACTTC. It translates to CASSGGQGASEQYF.

This clone was detected once. V is TRBV7-2 and J is TRBJ2-7; 11 positions match TRBD2. V shed 8 bases, J shed 2 bases, and the junction held 8 bases outside the gene matches. CDR3 size: 15 residues. The germline V gene has CDR1 SGHTA and CDR2 FQGNSA. The CDR3 coding sequence is TGTGCCAGCTCAAATAGCGGGGGGGACGCCTACGAGCAGTACTTC. The encoded protein is CASSNSGGDAYEQYF.

The rearrangement links TRBV19 to TRBJ2-4; TRBD2 is a possible D gene (5 bases). Germline V gene sequence: CDR1 LNHDA, CDR2 SQIVND (reference sequence). Trimming pared 6 bases from V and 3 bases from J, leaving 12 bases between. This CDR3 region has 14 residues. The CDR3, as DNA: TGTGCCAGTAGCCCCGCCGCGGGCAAAAACATTCAGTACTTC. This encodes CASSPAAGKNIQYF. Full variable domain (outside the CDR3, taken from reference TRBV19 and TRBJ2-4): DGGITQSPKYLFRKEGQNVTLSCEQNLNHDAMYWYRQDPGQGLRLIYYSQIVNDFQKGDIAEGYSVSREKKESFPLTVTSAQKNPTAFYLCASSPAAGKNIQYFGAGTRLSVL.

The V and J genes are TRBV19 and TRBJ1-2; D ambiguous. V was cut by 4 bases and J by 7 bases, with 7 bases left in between. CDR1 and CDR2 (germline): LNHDA, SQIVND (reference sequence). The CDR3 consists of 11 residues. CDR3 residues: CASSTAGGYTF. DNA for the CDR3: TGTGCCAGTAGTACCGCAGGTGGCTACACCTTC.

In this sample, this clone turned up a few times. V gene TRBV7-8 combines with J gene TRBJ2-2; 7 bases match TRBD1. V shed 4 bases, J shed 7 bases, and the junction held 9 bases outside the gene matches. Germline V gene data show CDR1 as SGHVS and CDR2 as FQNEAQ. The CDR3 sequence is 15 residues long. The CDR3 DNA follows: TGTGCCAGCAGCTCTCGACAGGGTTTTGGCGGGGAGCTGTTTTTT. As protein: CASSSRQGFGGELFF.

There are a few counts of this clone. This chain uses TRBV10-3 with TRBJ2-7; 8 nucleotides agree with TRBD1. Trimming at V came to 3 bases and at J to 2 bases, leaving 9 bases not matched to a gene. The V gene's germline CDR1 is ENHRY and CDR2 SYGVKD. This CDR3 contains 16 residues. The CDR3 nucleotides read TGTGCCATCAGTGACTTTGGACAGGGCAGTACCTACGAGCAGTACTTC. Translating it yields CAISDFGQGSTYEQYF.

The sample holds a few counts of this clone. This chain uses TRBV5-1 with TRBJ2-3, with TRBD1 identical over 8 bases. Trimming at V came to 4 bases and at J to 6 bases, leaving 7 bases not matched to a gene. This CDR3 has 14 residues. The germline V gene encodes CDR1 SGHRS and CDR2 YFSETQ. The CDR3 DNA is TGCGCCAGCAGCGTTAATACAGGGGGTGATACGCAGTATTTT. It specifies CASSVNTGGDTQYF.

V gene TRBV4-2 combines with J gene TRBJ2-3, with 9 bases that match TRBD2. Trimming cost V 4 bases and J 0 bases; bases outside gene matches: 8. In germline, CDR1 is LGHNA, CDR2 YNFKEQ. This CDR3 has 17 residues. The chain's CDR3 is CASSRASGDTSTDTQYF. In DNA form, the CDR3 reads TGTGCCAGCAGCCGGGCTAGCGGGGATACTAGCACAGATACGCAGTATTTT.

This clone has just a few counts. This chain uses TRBV9 with TRBJ2-7; a weak D match, TRBD1 (5 bases). This CDR3 spans 14 amino acids. CDR1 is SGDLS and CDR2 is YYNGEE in the germline V gene. Trimming cost V 0 bases and J 0 bases, with 7 bases left between them. The CDR3 nucleotides read TGTGCCAGCAGCGTAGACAGGTACTCCTACGAGCAGTACTTC. This gives the protein CASSVDRYSYEQYF.

This clone was seen a handful of times. The chain combines TRBV5-1 with TRBJ2-3, with TRBD2 matching over 10 bases. Trimming at V came to 4 bases and at J to 0 bases, leaving 8 bases not matched to a gene. The CDR3 runs 17 residues. In germline, CDR1 is SGHRS, CDR2 YFSETQ. The CDR3 protein is CASSPLKLAGSTDTQYF. CDR3 DNA sequence: TGCGCCAGCAGCCCATTGAAACTAGCGGGAAGCACAGATACGCAGTATTTT.

This clone was seen a few times. The rearrangement links TRBV11-2 to TRBJ2-7, with 10 positions matching TRBD2. CDR3 length equals 15 residues. With 3 bases clipped from V and 2 bases from J, the junction kept 4 bases outside the gene matches. Germline-derived CDR1 and CDR2 are SGHAT and FQNNGV. The CDR3 is CASSFTGTSAYEQYF. Written as DNA, the CDR3 is TGTGCCAGCAGCTTCACCGGGACTAGCGCCTACGAGCAGTACTTC.

This clone was recorded a few times. This chain links TRBV28 with TRBJ1-2; 10 nucleotides line up with TRBD1. The CDR3 length is 13 residues. J was trimmed by 3 bases and V by 6 bases; bases with no gene match: 1. Germline values: CDR1 MDHEN, CDR2 SYDVKM. This chain's CDR3 is CASRTGGHYGYTF. The CDR3 nucleotides read TGTGCCAGCAGGACAGGGGGCCACTATGGCTACACCTTC.

On this clone itself: The same CDR3 arises from other DNA sequences in this sample as well. The chain is built from TRBV18 and TRBJ2-7; 8 nucleotides align to TRBD1. V shed 2 bases, J shed 2 bases, and the junction held 2 bases outside the gene matches. The CDR3 is made up of 14 amino acids. Germline lookup yields CDR1 KGHSH and CDR2 LQKENI. The CDR3 protein is CASSPDRGPYEQYF. The CDR3 nucleotides read TGTGCCAGCTCACCAGACAGGGGTCCCTACGAGCAGTACTTC.

The gene calls are TRBV6-5 and TRBJ1-1; 10 nucleotides agree with TRBD1. CDR1 is MNHEY, CDR2 SVGAGI, per germline. This CDR3 region has 15 residues. V was clipped by 5 bases and J by 6 bases; unmatched bases: 9. CDR3 in DNA: TGTGCCAGCAGTACCCCGGACAGGGGGAAGCCTGAAGCTTTCTTT. It encodes CASSTPDRGKPEAFF.

This clone was found a few times. The chain couples TRBV19 to TRBJ2-2, with 16 bases matching TRBD2. The CDR3 extends over 18 amino acids. Germline V gene data show CDR1 as LNHDA and CDR2 as SQIVND (reference sequence). V lost 5 bases, J lost 4 bases, and 7 bases stayed unmatched. CDR3 residues: CASSAPGLAGGPTGELFF. The CDR3 DNA reads TGTGCCAGTAGTGCTCCGGGACTAGCGGGGGGGCCCACCGGGGAGCTGTTTTTT.

The chain recombines TRBV7-2 with TRBJ2-7; 9 bases fit TRBD1. The CDR3 has 15 amino acids. The V gene end was trimmed by 5 bases and the J gene end by 5 bases; junction bases not matched to a gene: 10. Germline V gene data show CDR1 as SGHTA and CDR2 as FQGNSA. Here the CDR3 reads CASSRAGQGSHEQYF. For the CDR3, the DNA is TGTGCCAGCAGCCGGGCAGGACAGGGGTCCCACGAGCAGTACTTC.

The chain couples TRBV7-2 to TRBJ2-3; a possible D gene is TRBD1 (6 bases). V gave up 0 bases and J gave up 5 bases, with 12 bases separating them. Per the germline V gene, CDR1 is SGHTA and CDR2 is FQGNSA. This CDR3 is 15 amino acids long. The CDR3 region has the DNA TGTGCCAGCAGCTTAGCGGGGGCCGTAGGAGATACGCAGTATTTT. Translating it yields CASSLAGAVGDTQYF.